This T cell receptor beta chain was documented in a study of cytomegalovirus exposure and HLA in healthy donors. General study results and limits: As a later analysis revealed, most CMV-associated TCR beta chains appeared HLA-restricted.

The CDR3 extends over 16 amino acids. V lost 3 bases, J lost 8 bases, and 12 bases stayed unmatched. CDR1 is MGHRA and CDR2 is YSYEKL in the germline V gene. Amplification used 60 Vbeta primers and 13 Jbeta primers. TCRdb keeps only in-frame clones here, not all; method: immunoSEQ multiplex PCR. Of roughly 100,000 clones listed, over 60% are singletons. This clone has a handful of counts. The antigen remains unidentified. The receptor comes from a man between 60 and 75 years old in good health and CMV-seropositive. V gene TRBV4-1 combines with J gene TRBJ1-2; 10 positions agree with TRBD1. The specimen was PBMCs. This chain's CDR3 is CASSQTPGQGRLGYTF. The CDR3 DNA is TGCGCCAGCAGCCAGACCCCGGGACAGGGGCGCTTAGGCTACACCTTC.